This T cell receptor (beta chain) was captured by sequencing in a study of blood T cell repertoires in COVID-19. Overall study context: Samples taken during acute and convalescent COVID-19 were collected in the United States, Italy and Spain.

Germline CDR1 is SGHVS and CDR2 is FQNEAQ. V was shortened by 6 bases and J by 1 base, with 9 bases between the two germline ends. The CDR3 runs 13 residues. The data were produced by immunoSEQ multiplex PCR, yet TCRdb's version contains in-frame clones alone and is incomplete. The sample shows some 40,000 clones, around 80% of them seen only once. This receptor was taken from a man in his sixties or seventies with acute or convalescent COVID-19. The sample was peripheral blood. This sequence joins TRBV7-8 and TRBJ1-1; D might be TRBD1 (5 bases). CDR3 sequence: CASSHTGNTEAFF. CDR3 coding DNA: TGTGCCAGCAGTCATACAGGGAACACTGAAGCTTTCTTT.